Following are 30 T cell receptor beta chains from one sample sequenced in a study of T cell changes during pregnancy in multiple sclerosis. The table came from immunoSEQ multiplex PCR; TCRdb's copy has only in-frame clones and leaves some out. This sample has about 85,000 clones, with roughly 92% found just once. Specimen: peripheral blood, collected in the first trimester of pregnancy. These receptors all come from a female donor with multiple sclerosis, enrolled in a pregnancy study.

The chain is built from TRBV11-3 and TRBJ1-1, with D perhaps matching TRBD1 (5 bases). This CDR3 is built from 13 residues. V was pared by 8 bases and J by 1 base, with 11 bases between. Germline V gives CDR1 SGHNT, CDR2 YENEEA. The CDR3 sequence is CASGEDRNTEAFF. The CDR3 coding sequence is TGTGCCAGCGGAGAAGACAGGAACACTGAAGCTTTCTTT.

J is TRBJ2-1 and V is TRBV9, with D perhaps matching TRBD2 (5 bases). The CDR3 consists of 15 residues. CDR1 is SGDLS, CDR2 YYNGEE, per germline. Trimming removed 3 bases at V and 0 bases at J, with 10 bases between. The CDR3 loop is CASSAGISSYNEQFF. The CDR3, as DNA: TGTGCCAGCAGCGCCGGGATAAGCTCCTACAATGAGCAGTTCTTC.

This clone came up once. The chain uses TRBV11-1 and TRBJ2-5; D remains unclear. Per germline, CDR1 SGHAT and CDR2 FQDESV (reference sequence). The CDR3 has 16 residues. Trimming cost V 1 base and J 3 bases, with 15 bases left between them. The DNA of the CDR3 is TGTGCCAGCAGCTTAGATAGGCCAGCGCCGGAAGAGACCCAGTACTTC. Protein: CASSLDRPAPEETQYF.

The V call is TRBV15, the J call TRBJ1-1; D remains unclear. This CDR3 has 15 amino acids. The V end lost 4 bases, the J end lost 2 bases, and 14 bases lay between the germline ends. Germline assignment: CDR1 LNHNV and CDR2 YYDKDF (reference sequence). DNA of the CDR3: TGTGCCACCAGCACTTACCTAGGAGAAAACACTGAAGCTTTCTTT. Translating it yields CATSTYLGENTEAFF.

The chain is built from TRBV5-4 and TRBJ2-5; 10 nucleotides agree with TRBD2. The CDR3 is 15 amino acids. Germline CDR1 and CDR2: SGHNT and YYREEE (reference sequence). V lost 3 bases, J lost 1 base, and 3 bases stayed unmatched. The CDR3 region has the DNA TGTGCCAGCAGCTCCAGCGGGGGGGCCCAAGAGACCCAGTACTTC. This codes for CASSSSGGAQETQYF.

The CDR3: CSVTGVMNTEAFF. CDR3 nucleotide sequence: TGCAGCGTCACAGGCGTCATGAACACTGAAGCTTTCTTT. The gene calls are TRBV29-1 and TRBJ1-1; TRBD1 is a possible D gene (5 bases). V lost 6 bases to trimming and J lost 0 bases, with 11 bases between them. The CDR3 covers 13 residues. From germline, CDR1 is SQVTM and CDR2 ANQGSEA. The full variable domain, rest sourced from reference TRBV29-1 and TRBJ1-1, is SAVISQKPSRDICQRGTSLTIQCQVDSQVTMMFWYRQQPGQSLTLIATANQGSEATYESGFVIDKFPISRPNLTFSTLTVSNMSPEDSSIYLCSVTGVMNTEAFFGQGTRLTVV.

The V gene is TRBV6-5, the J gene TRBJ1-1, with TRBD1 identical over 8 bases. This CDR3 spans 14 amino acids. V shed 4 bases, J shed 4 bases, and the junction held 5 bases outside the gene matches. Per germline, CDR1 MNHEY and CDR2 SVGAGI. CDR3 nucleotide sequence: TGTGCCAGCAGTTCCCTTACAGGGGGCACTGAAGCTTTCTTT. It encodes CASSSLTGGTEAFF.

V and J are TRBV6-6 and TRBJ1-2; D is perhaps TRBD1 (5 bases). The CDR3 has 13 residues. V gave up 6 bases and J gave up 7 bases, with 15 bases separating them. The germline gives CDR1 MNHNY, CDR2 SVGAGI (reference sequence). The DNA for the CDR3 is TGTGCCAGCAGGAAAGTAGTGCAGGGTGGCTACACCTTC. It encodes CASRKVVQGGYTF.

DNA for the CDR3: TGTGCCAGCAGCTTAGCCCGGGGAGTTGAAGCTTTCTTT. It translates to CASSLARGVEAFF. This sequence joins TRBV7-2 and TRBJ1-1; D is unresolved. The CDR3 has 13 residues. Looked up from germline, CDR1 is SGHTA and CDR2 is FQGNSA. The V gene lost 0 bases and the J gene lost 7 bases, with 9 bases spanning the gap.

This rearrangement joins TRBV29-1 to TRBJ1-2; D gene ambiguous. The V end lost 3 bases, the J end lost 2 bases, and 7 bases lay between the germline ends. The V gene's germline CDR1 is SQVTM and CDR2 ANQGSEA. This CDR3 region has 12 residues. As DNA, the CDR3 is TGCAGCGTTGATTACAGCAACTATGGCTACACCTTC. This encodes CSVDYSNYGYTF. Complete variable domain (other parts from reference TRBV29-1 and TRBJ1-2): SAVISQKPSRDICQRGTSLTIQCQVDSQVTMMFWYRQQPGQSLTLIATANQGSEATYESGFVIDKFPISRPNLTFSTLTVSNMSPEDSSIYLCSVDYSNYGYTFGSGTRLTVV.

The sample holds one count of this clone. The V and J genes are TRBV5-6 and TRBJ2-3; 8 bases are shared with TRBD2. With V trimmed by 3 bases and J by 3 bases, 18 bases remained unmatched. CDR3 length: 19 amino acids. CDR1 is SGHDT and CDR2 is YYEEEE in the germline V gene. In nucleotides, the CDR3 is TGTGCCAGCAGCTCCCCCAGTCCTAGCGGGCGAGGGACGACAGATACGCAGTATTTT. It yields the protein CASSSPSPSGRGTTDTQYF.

V is TRBV30 and J is TRBJ1-1, with 7 bases fitting TRBD1. This CDR3 has 16 residues. V lost 4 bases, J lost 0 bases, and 11 bases stayed unmatched. Germline values: CDR1 GTSNPN, CDR2 SVGIG (reference sequence). In DNA, the CDR3 is TGTGCCTGGATTTACAGGGGACCTATTATGAACACTGAAGCTTTCTTT. This sequence encodes CAWIYRGPIMNTEAFF. The full variable domain, with the rest looked up from reference TRBV30 and TRBJ1-1, is SQTIHQWPATLVQPVGSPLSLECTVEGTSNPNLYWYRQAAGRGLQLLFYSVGIGQISSEVPQNLSASRPQDRQFILSSKKLLLSDSGFYLCAWIYRGPIMNTEAFFGQGTRLTVV.

The chain has TRBV5-1 and TRBJ1-4, with TRBD1 matching over 12 bases. In germline, CDR1 is SGHRS, CDR2 YFSETQ. The CDR3 sequence is 18 residues long. The V gene end was trimmed by 4 bases and the J gene end by 7 bases; junction bases not matched to a gene: 14. CDR3 DNA: TGCGCCAGCAGCCAATCCGGGACAGGGGGCTTGAGGGGTGAAAAACTGTTTTTT. Protein product: CASSQSGTGGLRGEKLFF.

The J gene is TRBJ2-1, the V gene TRBV5-6; 14 bases agree with TRBD2. Trimming at V came to 7 bases and at J to 9 bases, leaving 9 bases not matched to a gene. CDR3 length: 15 residues. Germline V gives CDR1 SGHDT, CDR2 YYEEEE. The CDR3 here is CASGPGLAGVSEQFF. The DNA of the CDR3 is TGTGCCAGCGGACCGGGACTAGCGGGAGTCAGTGAGCAGTTCTTC.

J is TRBJ2-1 and V is TRBV5-1; maybe TRBD2 (5 bases). V was pared by 3 bases and J by 8 bases, with 9 bases between. The CDR3 is 12 amino acids. In germline, CDR1 is SGHRS, CDR2 YFSETQ. The CDR3, as DNA: TGCGCCAGCAGCTCCGGAGGCCATGAGCAGTTCTTC. This translates into CASSSGGHEQFF.

The rearrangement links TRBV5-1 to TRBJ1-3, with 7 bases fitting TRBD1. The length of the CDR3 is 16 residues. CDR1 is SGHRS and CDR2 is YFSETQ in the germline V gene. With 4 bases clipped from V and 0 bases from J, the junction kept 7 bases outside the gene matches. The CDR3 coding sequence is TGCGCCAGCAGCATAGGGACAGTCCCCTCTGGAAACACCATATATTTT. Amino acids: CASSIGTVPSGNTIYF.

CDR3 sequence: CASSLTGGSNQPQHF. Here the CDR3 DNA reads TGTGCCAGCAGTTTGACAGGGGGCAGCAATCAGCCCCAGCATTTT. The chain recombines TRBV28 with TRBJ1-5; TRBD1 agrees at 10 bases. Germline loops: CDR1 MDHEN, CDR2 SYDVKM. The ends lost 3 bases at V and 1 base at J; junction bases unmatched: 0. This CDR3 contains 15 residues.

The rearrangement joins TRBV6-5 to TRBJ1-1, with 7 bases aligning to TRBD1. The length of the CDR3 is 15 residues. Germline trimming cut 6 bases from V and 1 base from J; bases unmatched to any gene: 8. Per the germline V gene, CDR1 is MNHEY and CDR2 is SVGAGI. CDR3 protein: CASRRQGIANTEAFF. In nucleotides, the CDR3 is TGTGCCAGCAGACGACAGGGAATCGCGAACACTGAAGCTTTCTTT.

The chain is built from TRBV4-1 and TRBJ2-7; 10 positions agree with TRBD1. V shed 4 bases and J 3 bases; nucleotides not matched to a gene: 6. The CDR3 extends over 15 amino acids. CDR1 is MGHRA, CDR2 YSYEKL, per germline. CDR3 amino acids: CASSLQRDRGYEQYF. In DNA, the CDR3 is TGCGCCAGCAGCCTTCAACGGGACAGGGGCTACGAGCAGTACTTC.

In this sample, this clone turned up once. The V call is TRBV4-3, the J call TRBJ1-2; no clear D. CDR1 and CDR2 from the germline V gene are LGHNA and YSLEER. This CDR3 spans 15 amino acids. The V gene lost 0 bases and the J gene lost 1 base, with 9 bases spanning the gap. CDR3 sequence reads: CASSQEVAGNYGYTF. CDR3 coding DNA: TGCGCCAGCAGCCAAGAAGTAGCGGGTAACTATGGCTACACCTTC.

The J gene is TRBJ2-3, the V gene TRBV27; tentative D call: TRBD2 (5 bases). V lost 5 bases and J lost 6, with 18 bases in between. CDR1 is MNHEY and CDR2 is SMNVEV in the germline V gene (reference sequence). The CDR3 has 15 residues. The CDR3 DNA reads TGTGCCAGCAGTCCGAGGACGGACGGACTTGATACGCAGTATTTT. Translating it yields CASSPRTDGLDTQYF.

Points on this clone: The identical CDR3 is also encoded by other nucleotide sequences in the sample. The genes are TRBV9 and TRBJ2-7, with a tentative D call TRBD2 (6 bases). V was cut by 0 bases and J by 0 bases, with 10 bases left in between. In germline, CDR1 is SGDLS, CDR2 YYNGEE. The CDR3 loop spans 15 amino acids. Written as DNA, the CDR3 is TGTGCCAGCAGCGTAGCTGGGGGGAGCTCCTACGAGCAGTACTTC. Its protein product is CASSVAGGSSYEQYF. The full variable domain, completed using reference TRBV9 and TRBJ2-7, is DSGVTQTPKHLITATGQRVTLRCSPRSGDLSVYWYQQSLDQGLQFLIQYYNGEERAKGNILERFSAQQFPDLHSELNLSSLELGDSALYFCASSVAGGSSYEQYFGPGTRLTVT.

This clone was seen a handful of times. The rearrangement uses TRBV2 and TRBJ2-7; D possibly corresponds to TRBD2 (6 bases). The CDR3 covers 12 residues. Per germline, CDR1 SNHLY and CDR2 FYNNEI. V lost 6 bases, J lost 3 bases, and 9 bases lay in between. Here the CDR3 reads CASSGTLYEQYF. Here the CDR3 DNA reads TGTGCCAGCAGCGGGACTCTCTACGAGCAGTACTTC.

As DNA, the CDR3 is TGTGCCACCAGCAGAGATTTAGCGGGGGGGGAGATCAAAGAGACCCAGTACTTC. Translating gives CATSRDLAGGEIKETQYF. This sequence joins TRBV15 and TRBJ2-5; 11 bases are shared with TRBD2. This CDR3 contains 18 residues. J gave up 3 bases and V 0 bases, and 9 bases lay outside the gene matches. Germline values: CDR1 LNHNV, CDR2 YYDKDF (reference sequence).

The table lists this clone with a count of one. The chain links TRBV7-3 to TRBJ2-5, with D possibly TRBD2 on 5 matching bases. The V end lost 3 bases, the J end lost 5 bases, and 16 bases lay between the germline ends. The CDR3 spans 15 residues. Germline V gives CDR1 SGHTA, CDR2 FQGTGA. Here the CDR3 DNA reads TGTGCCAGCAGCTTGAACCCTAGCTCCCCGGAGACCCAGTACTTC. Its protein is CASSLNPSSPETQYF.

This clone appeared a single time. J is TRBJ2-3 and V is TRBV5-4, with TRBD2 identical over 7 bases. The germline CDR1 and CDR2 sequences are SGHNT and YYREEE (reference sequence). This CDR3 has 16 residues. The ends lost 2 bases at V and 3 bases at J; junction bases unmatched: 9. The DNA of the CDR3 is TGTGCCAGCAGCTTACCGGGACTACCTAAAACAGATACGCAGTATTTT. Residues: CASSLPGLPKTDTQYF. The variable domain in full, completed from reference TRBV5-4 and TRBJ2-3, reads ETGVTQSPTHLIKTRGQQVTLRCSSQSGHNTVSWYQQALGQGPQFIFQYYREEENGRGNFPPRFSGLQFPNYSSELNVNALELDDSALYLCASSLPGLPKTDTQYFGPGTRLTVL.

As DNA, the CDR3 is TGTGCCAGCAGTGATAGCGGGGGGGCCACAGATACGCAGTATTTT. Translating it yields CASSDSGGATDTQYF. The chain employs TRBV6-4 and TRBJ2-3, with TRBD2 matching 11 bases. V was pared by 3 bases and J by 2 bases, with 1 base of the junction left unmatched. In germline, CDR1 is MRHNA, CDR2 SNTAGT. CDR3 length: 15 amino acids.

The rearrangement links TRBV6-5 to TRBJ1-3; D gene unclear. Germline CDR1 is MNHEY and CDR2 is SVGAGI. The CDR3 covers 15 residues. V shed 6 bases and J shed 0 bases, with 12 bases lying between them. The CDR3 coding sequence is TGTGCCAGCAGAAGAGGTCTGGGCTCTGGAAACACCATATATTTT. The encoded protein is CASRRGLGSGNTIYF.

V is TRBV5-1 and J is TRBJ2-3, with D tentatively TRBD2 (5 bases). Trimming removed 3 bases from V and 3 bases from J, with 17 bases in between. The CDR3 consists of 16 residues. The germline CDR1 and CDR2 sequences are SGHRS and YFSETQ. The CDR3: CASSYPFRTATDTQYF. The DNA for the CDR3 is TGCGCCAGCAGCTATCCTTTTCGGACTGCTACAGATACGCAGTATTTT.

The J gene is TRBJ2-3, the V gene TRBV6-4, with TRBD2 identical over 11 bases. V lost 0 bases and J lost 1; bases outside the gene matches: 0. The CDR3 contains 16 residues. In germline, CDR1 is MRHNA, CDR2 SNTAGT. The CDR3 loop is CASSDSTSGGTDTQYF. The CDR3 DNA sequence: TGTGCCAGCAGTGACTCGACTAGCGGGGGCACAGATACGCAGTATTTT.